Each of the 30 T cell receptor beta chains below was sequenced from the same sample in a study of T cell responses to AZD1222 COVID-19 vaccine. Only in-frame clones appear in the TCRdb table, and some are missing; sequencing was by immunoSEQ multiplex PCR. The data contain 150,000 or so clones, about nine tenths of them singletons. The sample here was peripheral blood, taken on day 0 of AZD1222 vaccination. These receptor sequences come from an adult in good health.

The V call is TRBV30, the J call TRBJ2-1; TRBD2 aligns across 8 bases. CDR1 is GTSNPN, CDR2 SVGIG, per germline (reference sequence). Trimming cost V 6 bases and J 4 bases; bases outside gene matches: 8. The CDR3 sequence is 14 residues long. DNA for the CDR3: TGTGCCTGCTCTCTAGCGGGCCCTTACAATGAGCAGTTCTTC. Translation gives CACSLAGPYNEQFF.

The CDR3 coding sequence is TGCGCCAGCAGCTACGGAGGGGAACAAGAGACCCAGTACTTC. Its protein is CASSYGGEQETQYF. This chain uses TRBV5-1 with TRBJ2-5; a weak D match, TRBD2 (6 bases). The CDR3 covers 14 residues. Germline V gene lookup returns CDR1 SGHRS and CDR2 YFSETQ. The germline V and J ends were trimmed by 3 bases and 2 bases, with 11 bases remaining between them. The whole variable domain, remainder taken from reference TRBV5-1 and TRBJ2-5, is KAGVTQTPRYLIKTRGQQVTLSCSPISGHRSVSWYQQTPGQGLQFLFEYFSETQRNKGNFPGRFSGRQFSNSRSEMNVSTLELGDSALYLCASSYGGEQETQYFGPGTRLLVL.

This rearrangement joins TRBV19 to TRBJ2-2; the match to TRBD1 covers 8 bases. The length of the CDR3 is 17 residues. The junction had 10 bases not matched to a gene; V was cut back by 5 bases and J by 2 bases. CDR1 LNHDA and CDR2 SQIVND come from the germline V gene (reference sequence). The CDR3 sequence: CASSLNGGQGNTGELFF. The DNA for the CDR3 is TGTGCCAGTAGTCTTAATGGCGGACAGGGAAACACCGGGGAGCTGTTTTTT.

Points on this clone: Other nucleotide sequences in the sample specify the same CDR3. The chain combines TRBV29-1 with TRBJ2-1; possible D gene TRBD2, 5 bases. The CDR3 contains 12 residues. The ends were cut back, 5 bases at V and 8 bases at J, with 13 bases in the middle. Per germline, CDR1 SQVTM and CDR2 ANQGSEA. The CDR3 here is CSVPSGAHEQFF. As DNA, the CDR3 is TGCAGCGTTCCGAGCGGAGCTCATGAGCAGTTCTTC.

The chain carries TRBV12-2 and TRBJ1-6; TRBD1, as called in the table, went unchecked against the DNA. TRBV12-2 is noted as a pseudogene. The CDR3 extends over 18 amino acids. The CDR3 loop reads CASRLGLASDSSYSPLHF. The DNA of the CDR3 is TGTGCAAGTCGCTTAGGTCTCGCTTCTGACAGCTCCTATTCACCCCTCCACTTT.

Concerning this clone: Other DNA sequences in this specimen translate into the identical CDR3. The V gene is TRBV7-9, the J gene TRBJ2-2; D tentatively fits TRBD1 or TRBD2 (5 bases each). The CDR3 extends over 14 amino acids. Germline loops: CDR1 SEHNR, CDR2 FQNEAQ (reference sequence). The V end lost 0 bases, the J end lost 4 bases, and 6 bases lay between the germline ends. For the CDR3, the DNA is TGTGCCAGCAGCTTAGCTGGGGGCACCGGGGAGCTGTTTTTT. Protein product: CASSLAGGTGELFF.

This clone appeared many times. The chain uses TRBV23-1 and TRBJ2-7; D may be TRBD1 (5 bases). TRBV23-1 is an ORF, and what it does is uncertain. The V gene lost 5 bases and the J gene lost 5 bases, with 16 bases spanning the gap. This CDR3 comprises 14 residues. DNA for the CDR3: TGCGCCAGCAGTACCCGGCGACAGCGAGACGAGCAGTACTTC. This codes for CASSTRRQRDEQYF.

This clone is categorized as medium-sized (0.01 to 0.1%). CDR3 amino acids: CASSRGQGQPQHF. In DNA form, the CDR3 reads TGTGCCAGTAGTCGGGGGCAGGGTCAGCCCCAGCATTTT. The V call is TRBV19, the J call TRBJ1-5, with D perhaps TRBD1 (6 bases). The germline gives CDR1 LNHDA, CDR2 SQIVND (reference sequence). Trimming removed 5 bases at V and 6 bases at J, with 11 bases between. The CDR3 contains 13 residues.

The CDR3, as DNA: TGCGCCAGCAGCCAAGATCCTGCAGGGGCTTGGAATGAGCAGTTCTTC. This sequence encodes CASSQDPAGAWNEQFF. The V call is TRBV4-1, the J call TRBJ2-1; TRBD1 might be the D (6 bases). The CDR3 is 16 residues long. Between the trimmed V and J ends, which lost 0 bases and 7 bases, there was a span of 16 bases. Germline values: CDR1 MGHRA, CDR2 YSYEKL.

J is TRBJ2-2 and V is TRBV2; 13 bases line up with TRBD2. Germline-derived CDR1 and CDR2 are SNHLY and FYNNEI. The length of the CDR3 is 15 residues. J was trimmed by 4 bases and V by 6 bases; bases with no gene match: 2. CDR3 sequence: CASRRTSGSTGELFF. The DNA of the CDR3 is TGTGCCAGCAGGCGGACTAGCGGGAGCACCGGGGAGCTGTTTTTT.

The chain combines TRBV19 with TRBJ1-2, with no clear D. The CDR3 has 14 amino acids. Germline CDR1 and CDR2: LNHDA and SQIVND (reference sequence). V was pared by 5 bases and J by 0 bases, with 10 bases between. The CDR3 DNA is TGTGCCAGTAGTCGACGGGTCCCTAACTATGGCTACACCTTC. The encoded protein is CASSRRVPNYGYTF.

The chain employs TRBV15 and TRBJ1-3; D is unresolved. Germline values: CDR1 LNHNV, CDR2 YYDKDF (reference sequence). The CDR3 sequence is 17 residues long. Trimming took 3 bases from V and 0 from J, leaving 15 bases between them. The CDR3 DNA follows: TGTGCCACCAGCAGGGCCCTGGGCGGCCTCTCTGGAAACACCATATATTTT. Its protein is CATSRALGGLSGNTIYF.

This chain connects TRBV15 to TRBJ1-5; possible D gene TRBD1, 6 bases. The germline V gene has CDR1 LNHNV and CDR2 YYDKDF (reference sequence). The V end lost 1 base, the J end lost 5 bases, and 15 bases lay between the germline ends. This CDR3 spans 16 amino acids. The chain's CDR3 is CATSRARGSRDQPQHF. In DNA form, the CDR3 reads TGTGCCACCAGCAGAGCCAGGGGATCACGGGATCAGCCCCAGCATTTT.

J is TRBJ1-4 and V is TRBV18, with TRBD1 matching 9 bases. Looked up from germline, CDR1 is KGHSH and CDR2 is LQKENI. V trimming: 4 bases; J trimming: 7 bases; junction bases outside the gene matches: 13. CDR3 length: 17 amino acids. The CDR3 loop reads CASSRTPEGQGGEKLFF. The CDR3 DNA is TGTGCCAGCTCACGCACCCCGGAGGGACAGGGAGGTGAAAAACTGTTTTTT.

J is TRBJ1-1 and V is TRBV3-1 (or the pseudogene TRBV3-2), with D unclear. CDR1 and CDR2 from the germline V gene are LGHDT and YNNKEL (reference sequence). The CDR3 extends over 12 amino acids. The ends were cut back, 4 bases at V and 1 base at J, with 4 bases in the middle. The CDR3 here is CASSPQNTEAFF. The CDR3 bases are TGTGCCAGCAGCCCCCAGAACACTGAAGCTTTCTTT.

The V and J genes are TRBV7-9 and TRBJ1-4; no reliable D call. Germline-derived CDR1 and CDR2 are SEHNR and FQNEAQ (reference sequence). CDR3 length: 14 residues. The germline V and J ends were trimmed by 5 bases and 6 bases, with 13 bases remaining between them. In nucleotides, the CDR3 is TGTGCCAGCAGCCCCGGCGGTGGTGATGAAAAACTGTTTTTT. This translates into CASSPGGGDEKLFF. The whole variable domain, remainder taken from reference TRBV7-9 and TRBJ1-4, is DTGVSQNPRHKITKRGQNVTFRCDPISEHNRLYWYRQTLGQGPEFLTYFQNEAQLEKSRLLSDRFSAERPKGSFSTLEIQRTEQGDSAMYLCASSPGGGDEKLFFGSGTQLSVL.

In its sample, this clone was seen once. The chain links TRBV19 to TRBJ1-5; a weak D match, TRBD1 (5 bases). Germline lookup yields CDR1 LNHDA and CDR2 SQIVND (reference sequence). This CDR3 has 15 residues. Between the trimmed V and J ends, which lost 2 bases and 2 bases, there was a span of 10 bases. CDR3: CASSIRRGGNQPQHF. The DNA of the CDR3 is TGTGCCAGTAGTATAAGGAGGGGAGGCAATCAGCCCCAGCATTTT.

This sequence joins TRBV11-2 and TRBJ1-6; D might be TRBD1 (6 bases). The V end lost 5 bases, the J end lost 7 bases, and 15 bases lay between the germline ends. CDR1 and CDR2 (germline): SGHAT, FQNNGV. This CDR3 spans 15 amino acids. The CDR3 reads CASSRGGQTNSPLHF. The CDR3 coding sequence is TGTGCCAGCAGCAGGGGGGGGCAGACCAATTCACCCCTCCACTTT.

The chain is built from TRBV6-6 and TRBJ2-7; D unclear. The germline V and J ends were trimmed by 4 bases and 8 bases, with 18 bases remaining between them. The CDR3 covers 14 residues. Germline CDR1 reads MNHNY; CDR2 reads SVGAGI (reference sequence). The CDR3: CASSSSMGNTKQYF. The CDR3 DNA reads TGTGCCAGCAGTTCCTCCATGGGGAATACGAAGCAGTACTTC.

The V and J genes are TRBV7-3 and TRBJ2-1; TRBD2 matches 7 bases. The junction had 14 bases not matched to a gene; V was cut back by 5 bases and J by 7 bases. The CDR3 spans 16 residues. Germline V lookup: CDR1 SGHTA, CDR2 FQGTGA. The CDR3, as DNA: TGTGCCAGCAGCCCTCGGGGTGGCGGGAGCGGAAATGAGCAGTTCTTC. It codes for CASSPRGGGSGNEQFF. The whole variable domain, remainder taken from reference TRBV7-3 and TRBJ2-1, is GAGVSQTPSNKVTEKGKYVELRCDPISGHTALYWYRQSLGQGPEFLIYFQGTGAADDSGLPNDRFFAVRPEGSVSTLKIQRTERGDSAVYLCASSPRGGGSGNEQFFGPGTRLTVL.

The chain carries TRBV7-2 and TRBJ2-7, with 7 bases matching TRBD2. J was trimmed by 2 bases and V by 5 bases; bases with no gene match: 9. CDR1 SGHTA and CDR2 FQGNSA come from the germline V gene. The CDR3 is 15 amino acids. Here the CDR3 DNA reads TGTGCCAGCAGCATTAGCGGGTTATCAACCTACGAGCAGTACTTC. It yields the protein CASSISGLSTYEQYF.

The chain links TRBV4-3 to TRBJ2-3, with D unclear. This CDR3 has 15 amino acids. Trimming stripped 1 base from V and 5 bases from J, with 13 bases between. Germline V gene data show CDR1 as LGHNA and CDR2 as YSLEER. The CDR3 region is CASSQGEAAGDTQYF. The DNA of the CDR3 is TGCGCCAGCAGCCAAGGTGAGGCCGCCGGAGATACGCAGTATTTT.

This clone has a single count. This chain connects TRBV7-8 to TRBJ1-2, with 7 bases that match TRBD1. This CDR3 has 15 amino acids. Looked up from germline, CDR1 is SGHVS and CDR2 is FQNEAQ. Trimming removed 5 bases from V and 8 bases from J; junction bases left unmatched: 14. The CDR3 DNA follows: TGTGCCAGCAGCCGACCCGCTGGGCAGGGGGGCGGCTACACCTTC. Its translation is CASSRPAGQGGGYTF.

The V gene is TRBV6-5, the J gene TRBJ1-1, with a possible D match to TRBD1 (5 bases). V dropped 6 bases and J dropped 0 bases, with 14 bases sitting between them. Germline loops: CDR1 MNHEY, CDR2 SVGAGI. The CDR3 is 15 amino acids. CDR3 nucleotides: TGTGCCAGCAGAGGGACCTACGGGGTGAACACTGAAGCTTTCTTT. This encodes CASRGTYGVNTEAFF.

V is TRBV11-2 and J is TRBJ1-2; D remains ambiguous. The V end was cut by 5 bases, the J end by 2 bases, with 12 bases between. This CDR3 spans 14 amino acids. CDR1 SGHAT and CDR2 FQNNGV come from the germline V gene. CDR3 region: CASSAYRTNYGYTF. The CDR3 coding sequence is TGTGCCAGCAGCGCATACCGGACGAACTATGGCTACACCTTC.

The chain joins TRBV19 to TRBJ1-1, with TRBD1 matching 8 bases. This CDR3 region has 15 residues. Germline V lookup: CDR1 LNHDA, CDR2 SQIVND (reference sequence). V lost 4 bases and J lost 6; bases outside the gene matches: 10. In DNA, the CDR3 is TGTGCCAGTAGTAAACGGATCCAACAGGGGGCTGAAGCTTTCTTT. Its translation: CASSKRIQQGAEAFF.

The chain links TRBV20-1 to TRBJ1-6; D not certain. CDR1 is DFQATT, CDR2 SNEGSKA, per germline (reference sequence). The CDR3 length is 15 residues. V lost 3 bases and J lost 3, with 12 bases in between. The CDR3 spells CSASFPGLYNSPLHF. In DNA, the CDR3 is TGCAGTGCTAGTTTCCCGGGCCTCTATAATTCACCCCTCCACTTT.

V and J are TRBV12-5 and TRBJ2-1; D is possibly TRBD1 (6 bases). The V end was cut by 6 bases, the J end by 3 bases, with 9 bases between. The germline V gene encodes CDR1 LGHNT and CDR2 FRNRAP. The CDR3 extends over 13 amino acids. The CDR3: CASGTTGYNEQFF. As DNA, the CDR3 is TGTGCTAGTGGCACGACAGGCTACAATGAGCAGTTCTTC.

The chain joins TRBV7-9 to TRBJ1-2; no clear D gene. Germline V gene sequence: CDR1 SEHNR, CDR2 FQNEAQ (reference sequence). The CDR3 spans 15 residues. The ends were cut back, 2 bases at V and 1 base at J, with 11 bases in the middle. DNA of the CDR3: TGTGCCAGCAGCTTATTTGGCACCCGTAACTATGGCTACACCTTC. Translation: CASSLFGTRNYGYTF. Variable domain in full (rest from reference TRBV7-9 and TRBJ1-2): DTGVSQNPRHKITKRGQNVTFRCDPISEHNRLYWYRQTLGQGPEFLTYFQNEAQLEKSRLLSDRFSAERPKGSFSTLEIQRTEQGDSAMYLCASSLFGTRNYGYTFGSGTRLTVV.

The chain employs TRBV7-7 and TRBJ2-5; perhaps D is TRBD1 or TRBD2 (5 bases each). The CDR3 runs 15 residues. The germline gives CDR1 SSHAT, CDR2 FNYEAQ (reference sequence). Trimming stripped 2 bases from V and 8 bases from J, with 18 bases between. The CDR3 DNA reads TGTGCCAGCAGCTTACCCCCGGGACCTCAAGGCACCCAGTACTTC. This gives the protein CASSLPPGPQGTQYF.